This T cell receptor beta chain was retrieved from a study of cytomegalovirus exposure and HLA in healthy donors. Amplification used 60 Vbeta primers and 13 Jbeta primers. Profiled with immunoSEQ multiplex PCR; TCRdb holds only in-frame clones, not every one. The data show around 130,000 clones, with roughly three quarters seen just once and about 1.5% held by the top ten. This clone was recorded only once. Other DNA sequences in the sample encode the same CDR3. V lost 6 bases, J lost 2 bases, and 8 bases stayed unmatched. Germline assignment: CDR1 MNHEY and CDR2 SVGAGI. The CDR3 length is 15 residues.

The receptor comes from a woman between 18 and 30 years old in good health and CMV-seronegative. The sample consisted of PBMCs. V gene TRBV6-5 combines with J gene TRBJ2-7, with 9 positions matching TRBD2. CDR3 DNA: TGTGCCAGCAGCCGCCCGGGACTAGCCGCCTACGAGCAGTACTTC. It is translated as CASSRPGLAAYEQYF.